Sequencing of this TCR beta chain was carried out in a study of patients and donors after allogeneic stem cell transplantation (dated by TCRdb to 2018 to 2020). Receptor amplification or capture employed RT-PCR. Sequenced using a NextSeq 550. TCRdb ran its own pipeline on the public reads, namely fastp trimming at Q25 and MiXCR clone calling, and kept in-frame beta chains. Every CDR3 protein is listed once, alongside the most common genes and DNA of its rows. For this sample the table gives about 74,000 distinct CDR3 sequences, of which about a quarter were detected only once. The top ten hold around 27% of the sample. Turning to this clonotype: The clone's antigen remains unknown. No quality values exist for individual bases; no much larger clone is one base distant.

V was cut back by 1 base and J by 0 bases, leaving a gap of 7 bases between them. Based on the germline V gene (reference sequence), the CDR1 and CDR2 sequences are DFQATT and SNEGSKA. The CDR3 goes from the cysteine to the phenylalanine over 13 residues. Only the CDR3 DNA is retained, 39 bases long and in frame from the first base. The receptor was isolated from a human donor who was either an allogeneic HSCT recipient or a stem cell or donor lymphocyte infusion donor (not recorded which). It is not recorded whose cells these are; they may come from a transplant donor. Specimen: blood, either unsorted or a sorted T cell fraction (not recorded which). The chain links TRBV20-1 with TRBJ2-7, with the D gene call left open. The CDR3 in this case is CSARVKSSYEQYF. In nucleotides, the sequence is TGCAGTGCTAGAGTAAAGAGCTCCTACGAGCAGTACTTC.